One and the same sample provided the 16 T cell receptor beta chains below, sequenced in a study of T cells in localized non-small cell lung cancer. Clones were sequenced by immunoSEQ multiplex PCR, and TCRdb holds only the in-frame ones, with some missing. Counted here are 3,000 to 4,500 clones, 25% to 30% occurring once; the ten biggest clones make up 6.5% to 8.5%. This material consisted of lung tumor tissue, taken before any cancer treatment. These receptors originate from a man aged 35 to 70 with stage I lung adenocarcinoma.

This clone is medium-sized by share. This sequence joins TRBV9 and TRBJ1-2; TRBD1 matches 12 bases. The J segment lost 4 bases and the V segment lost 1 base, leaving 8 bases of the junction unmatched. The length of the CDR3 is 17 residues. CDR1 and CDR2 from the germline V gene are SGDLS and YYNGEE. The CDR3 nucleotides are TGTGCCAGCAGCGTATCCCCCGGGACAGGGGGCCGCTATGGCTACACCTTC. It yields the protein CASSVSPGTGGRYGYTF. The entire variable domain, with the rest obtained from reference TRBV9 and TRBJ1-2, is as follows: DSGVTQTPKHLITATGQRVTLRCSPRSGDLSVYWYQQSLDQGLQFLIQYYNGEERAKGNILERFSAQQFPDLHSELNLSSLELGDSALYFCASSVSPGTGGRYGYTFGSGTRLTVV.

By share, this clone ranks as large. J is TRBJ2-1 and V is TRBV10-3; D unresolved. In germline, CDR1 is ENHRY, CDR2 SYGVKD. The CDR3 length is 14 residues. V was pared by 0 bases and J by 3 bases, with 6 bases between. CDR3 coding DNA: TGTGCCATCAGTGAGTCCTACTACTACAATGAGCAGTTCTTC. It specifies CAISESYYYNEQFF.

This clone came up a few times. V and J are TRBV11-3 and TRBJ2-3; 8 nucleotides align to TRBD2. Per the germline V gene, CDR1 is SGHNT and CDR2 is YENEEA. With V trimmed by 5 bases and J by 3 bases, 4 bases remained unmatched. The CDR3 is 14 amino acids. Here the CDR3 reads CASSGVAGTDTQYF. The DNA for the CDR3 is TGTGCCAGCAGCGGAGTAGCGGGGACAGATACGCAGTATTTT.

This chain connects TRBV9 to TRBJ2-7; 7 bases are a match to TRBD1. CDR1 and CDR2 from the germline V gene are SGDLS and YYNGEE. With V trimmed by 8 bases and J by 6 bases, 11 bases remained unmatched. CDR3 length: 13 amino acids. CDR3 region: CASTPTTGSEQYF. CDR3 nucleotides: TGTGCCAGTACTCCGACGACAGGGTCCGAGCAGTACTTC.

This clone occurred a few times. This rearrangement joins TRBV29-1 to TRBJ1-1; D is unresolved. In germline, CDR1 is SQVTM, CDR2 ANQGSEA. Trimming removed 7 bases from V and 6 bases from J, with 15 bases in between. The length of the CDR3 is 12 residues. The CDR3 protein is CSASLMTAEAFF. CDR3 nucleotide sequence: TGCAGCGCCTCCCTTATGACTGCTGAAGCTTTCTTT.

The rearrangement links TRBV9 to TRBJ1-5, with D unclear. Germline values: CDR1 SGDLS, CDR2 YYNGEE. This CDR3 region has 13 residues. Trimming shortened V by 0 bases and J by 7 bases, and 8 bases separated the two germline ends. CDR3 region: CASSVAWRQPQHF. CDR3 nucleotides: TGTGCCAGCAGCGTAGCTTGGCGACAGCCCCAGCATTTT.

This clone was observed a few times. Here the CDR3 DNA reads TGTGCCAGCAGCTTGGGACAGGGAAACGAAAAACTGTTTTTT. Encoded protein: CASSLGQGNEKLFF. The V call is TRBV11-3, the J call TRBJ1-4; 9 bases line up with TRBD1. The CDR3 length is 14 residues. Germline V gene data show CDR1 as SGHNT and CDR2 as YENEEA. J was trimmed by 8 bases and V by 3 bases; bases with no gene match: 4.

The chain couples TRBV30 to TRBJ2-5, with TRBD1 identical over 9 bases. The CDR3 is 14 amino acids. In germline, CDR1 is GTSNPN, CDR2 SVGIG (reference sequence). J lost 5 bases, V lost 0 bases, and 4 bases had no gene match. The CDR3: CAWSVTGGGETQYF. As DNA, the CDR3 is TGTGCCTGGAGTGTAACAGGGGGCGGTGAGACCCAGTACTTC.

J is TRBJ1-1 and V is TRBV11-3; perhaps TRBD1 as D (6 bases). The germline V gene encodes CDR1 SGHNT and CDR2 YENEEA. Between the trimmed V and J ends, which lost 4 bases and 4 bases, there was a span of 16 bases. CDR3 length: 15 amino acids. CDR3: CASSYRDFGSTEAFF. CDR3 DNA sequence: TGTGCCAGCAGCTACAGGGATTTCGGGAGCACTGAAGCTTTCTTT.

The rearrangement joins TRBV7-5 to TRBJ1-2; the tabulated D call, TRBD1, remains unverified against the DNA. TRBV7-5 is an annotated pseudogene. The CDR3 has 15 amino acids. CDR3 sequence: CASSSPGQGAHGYTF. CDR3 sequence (DNA): TGTGCCAGCAGCTCGCCGGGACAGGGGGCGCATGGCTACACCTTC.

In this sample, this clone is large. The chain combines TRBV11-3 with TRBJ1-2; D is perhaps TRBD1 (5 bases). The CDR3 consists of 18 residues. Between the trimmed V and J ends, which lost 7 bases and 6 bases, there was a span of 30 bases. The germline CDR1 and CDR2 sequences are SGHNT and YENEEA. Here the CDR3 DNA reads TGTGCCAGCACCACCGTCAGGCCTGAACGGGGTTCGGGGGATGGCTACACCTTC. Translation: CASTTVRPERGSGDGYTF.

This chain joins TRBV5-1 and TRBJ1-5, with unresolved D. Deletions cut 1 base from V and 2 bases from J, with 7 bases between. Germline V CDR1 and CDR2: SGHRS, YFSETQ. CDR3 length: 14 amino acids. The DNA of the CDR3 is TGCGCCAGCAGCTTGAATGGCGGCAATCAGCCCCAGCATTTT. Translated: CASSLNGGNQPQHF.

The chain is built from TRBV6-8 and TRBJ1-5, with D unresolved. Per the germline V gene, CDR1 is MNHGY and CDR2 is SAAAGT. The ends were cut back, 6 bases at V and 3 bases at J, with 15 bases in the middle. CDR3 length: 15 amino acids. CDR3 region: CASRADGTNNQPQHF. DNA for the CDR3: TGTGCCAGCAGGGCCGATGGAACAAACAATCAGCCCCAGCATTTT.

The J gene is TRBJ2-7, the V gene TRBV5-1; 14 bases are a match to TRBD2. The germline V gene has CDR1 SGHRS and CDR2 YFSETQ. The ends lost 5 bases at V and 2 bases at J; junction bases unmatched: 9. There are 17 residues in the CDR3. The CDR3 DNA is TGCGCCAGCAGATTAAGTGGGGGACTAGCGGGAGCCTACGAGCAGTACTTC. Encoded protein: CASRLSGGLAGAYEQYF. Full variable domain (rest looked up from reference TRBV5-1 and TRBJ2-7): KAGVTQTPRYLIKTRGQQVTLSCSPISGHRSVSWYQQTPGQGLQFLFEYFSETQRNKGNFPGRFSGRQFSNSRSEMNVSTLELGDSALYLCASRLSGGLAGAYEQYFGPGTRLTVT.

This chain joins TRBV9 and TRBJ1-2; D might be TRBD1 (5 bases). V was shortened by 10 bases and J by 0 bases, with 10 bases between the two germline ends. Looked up from germline, CDR1 is SGDLS and CDR2 is YYNGEE. The CDR3 loop spans 12 amino acids. For the CDR3, the DNA is TGTGCCTCTCAGGGTCCTAACTATGGCTACACCTTC. Amino acids: CASQGPNYGYTF.

The CDR3 here is CASSFGVQGRETQYF. The CDR3 bases are TGTGCCAGCAGCTTCGGCGTCCAGGGGCGGGAGACCCAGTACTTC. The V and J genes are TRBV11-3 and TRBJ2-5, with D tentatively TRBD1 (6 bases). The CDR3 totals 15 residues. The V end lost 3 bases, the J end lost 5 bases, and 16 bases lay between the germline ends. The germline CDR1 and CDR2 sequences are SGHNT and YENEEA.